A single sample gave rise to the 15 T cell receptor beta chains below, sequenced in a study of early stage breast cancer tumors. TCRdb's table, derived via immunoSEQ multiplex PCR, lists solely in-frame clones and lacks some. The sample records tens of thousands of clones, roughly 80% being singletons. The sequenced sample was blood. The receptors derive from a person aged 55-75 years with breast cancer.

The chain's CDR3 is CASSLAGRNTEAFF. DNA of the CDR3: TGCGCCAGCAGCTTGGCCGGAAGGAACACTGAAGCTTTCTTT. The rearrangement uses TRBV5-1 and TRBJ1-1; D not resolved. CDR1 and CDR2 (germline): SGHRS, YFSETQ. Deletions cut 0 bases from V and 1 base from J, with 7 bases between. The CDR3 covers 14 residues.

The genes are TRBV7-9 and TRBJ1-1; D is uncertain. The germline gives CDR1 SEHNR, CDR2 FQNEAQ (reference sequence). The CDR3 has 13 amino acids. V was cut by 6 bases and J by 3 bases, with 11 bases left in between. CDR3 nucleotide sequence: TGTGCCAGCAGTTTAAAGGTTGACACTGAAGCTTTCTTT. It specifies CASSLKVDTEAFF. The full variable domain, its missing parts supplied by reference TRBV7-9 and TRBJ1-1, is DTGVSQNPRHKITKRGQNVTFRCDPISEHNRLYWYRQTLGQGPEFLTYFQNEAQLEKSRLLSDRFSAERPKGSFSTLEIQRTEQGDSAMYLCASSLKVDTEAFFGQGTRLTVV.

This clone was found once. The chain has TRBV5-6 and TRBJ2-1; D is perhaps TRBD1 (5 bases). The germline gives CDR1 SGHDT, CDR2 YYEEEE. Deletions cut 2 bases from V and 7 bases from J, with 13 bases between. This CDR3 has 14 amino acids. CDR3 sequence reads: CASSFSGPGNEQFF. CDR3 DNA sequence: TGTGCCAGCAGCTTTTCAGGGCCAGGGAATGAGCAGTTCTTC.

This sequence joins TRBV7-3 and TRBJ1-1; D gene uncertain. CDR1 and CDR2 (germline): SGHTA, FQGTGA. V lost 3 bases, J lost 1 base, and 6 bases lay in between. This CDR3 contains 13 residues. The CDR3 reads CASSFDKNTEAFF. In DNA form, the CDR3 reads TGTGCCAGCAGCTTCGACAAGAACACTGAAGCTTTCTTT.

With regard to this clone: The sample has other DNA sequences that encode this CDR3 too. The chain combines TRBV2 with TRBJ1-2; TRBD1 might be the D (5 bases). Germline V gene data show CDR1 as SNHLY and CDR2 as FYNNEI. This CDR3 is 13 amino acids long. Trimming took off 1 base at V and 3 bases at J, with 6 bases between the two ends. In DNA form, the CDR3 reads TGTGCCAGCAGTGAAGGGGGCTACTATGGCTACACCTTC. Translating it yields CASSEGGYYGYTF.

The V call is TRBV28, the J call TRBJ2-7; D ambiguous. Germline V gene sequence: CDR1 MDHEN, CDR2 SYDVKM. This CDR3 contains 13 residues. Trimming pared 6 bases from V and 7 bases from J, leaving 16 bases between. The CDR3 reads CASSSGRWAEQYF. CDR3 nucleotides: TGTGCCAGCAGCTCTGGACGGTGGGCGGAGCAGTACTTC.

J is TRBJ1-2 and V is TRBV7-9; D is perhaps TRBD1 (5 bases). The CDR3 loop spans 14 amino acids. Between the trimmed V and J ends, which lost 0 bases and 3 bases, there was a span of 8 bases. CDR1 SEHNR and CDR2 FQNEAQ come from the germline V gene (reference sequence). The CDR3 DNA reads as TGTGCCAGCAGCTTAGCAGGGGAGGACTATGGCTACACCTTC. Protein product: CASSLAGEDYGYTF.

CDR3 in amino acids: CASSEGLSGANVLTF. The CDR3 DNA is TGTGCCAGCAGTGAAGGCCTCTCTGGGGCCAACGTCCTGACTTTC. J is TRBJ2-6 and V is TRBV6-1; D gene uncertain. V was trimmed by 1 base and J by 0 bases, leaving 4 bases between them. This CDR3 has 15 amino acids. The germline V gene encodes CDR1 MNHNS and CDR2 SASEGT.

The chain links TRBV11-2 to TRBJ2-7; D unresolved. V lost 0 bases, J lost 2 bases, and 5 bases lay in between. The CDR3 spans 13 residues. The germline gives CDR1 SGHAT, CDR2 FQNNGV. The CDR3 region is CASSLDLTYEQYF. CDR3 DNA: TGTGCCAGCAGCTTAGATCTGACCTACGAGCAGTACTTC.

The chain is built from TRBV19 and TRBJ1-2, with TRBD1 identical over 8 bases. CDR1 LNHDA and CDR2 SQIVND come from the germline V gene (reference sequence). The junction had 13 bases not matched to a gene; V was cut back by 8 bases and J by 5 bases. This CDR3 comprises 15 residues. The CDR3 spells CASSVPGTGLYGYTF. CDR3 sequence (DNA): TGTGCCAGTTCTGTCCCCGGGACAGGATTATATGGCTACACCTTC.

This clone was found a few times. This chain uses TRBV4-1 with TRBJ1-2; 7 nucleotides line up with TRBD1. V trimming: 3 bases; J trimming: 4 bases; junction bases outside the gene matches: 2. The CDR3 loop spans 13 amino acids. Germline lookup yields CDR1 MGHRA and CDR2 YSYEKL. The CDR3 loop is CASSHRDSYGYTF. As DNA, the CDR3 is TGCGCCAGCAGCCACAGGGACAGCTATGGCTACACCTTC.

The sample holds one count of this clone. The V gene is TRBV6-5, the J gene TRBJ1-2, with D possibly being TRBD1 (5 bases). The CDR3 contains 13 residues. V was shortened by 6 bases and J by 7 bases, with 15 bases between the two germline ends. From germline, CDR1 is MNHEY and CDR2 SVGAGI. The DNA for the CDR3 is TGTGCCAGCAGGACAGATCGCCGGGGTGGCTACACCTTC. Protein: CASRTDRRGGYTF.

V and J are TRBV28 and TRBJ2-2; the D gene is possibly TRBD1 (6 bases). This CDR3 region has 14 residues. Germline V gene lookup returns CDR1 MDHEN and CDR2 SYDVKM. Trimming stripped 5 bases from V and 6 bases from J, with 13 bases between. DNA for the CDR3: TGTGCCAGCAGTATCCTACAGGGAGCCGGGGAGCTGTTTTTT. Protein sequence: CASSILQGAGELFF.

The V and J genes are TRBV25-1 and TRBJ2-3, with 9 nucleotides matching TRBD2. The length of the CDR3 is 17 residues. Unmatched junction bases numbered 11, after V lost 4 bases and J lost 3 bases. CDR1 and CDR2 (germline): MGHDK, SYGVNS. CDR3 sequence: CASSVWVASGVTDTQYF. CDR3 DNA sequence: TGTGCCAGCAGTGTTTGGGTGGCTAGCGGGGTTACAGATACGCAGTATTTT.

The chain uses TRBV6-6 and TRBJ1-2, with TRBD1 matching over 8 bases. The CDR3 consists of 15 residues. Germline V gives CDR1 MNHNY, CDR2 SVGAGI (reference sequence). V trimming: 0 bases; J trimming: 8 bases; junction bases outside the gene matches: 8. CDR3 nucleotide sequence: TGTGCCAGCAGTTACTCGGCAGGGGGCGCCTGGGGCTACACCTTC. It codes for CASSYSAGGAWGYTF.